Below, 2 T cell receptor beta chains from the same sample are listed, as sequenced in a study of shared clonotypes between healthy human individuals. Sequenced by immunoSEQ multiplex PCR; TCRdb stores in-frame clones only, minus some. In the table there are millions of clones, 90% to 95% of which are singletons. Sequencing was carried out using naive CD4+ T cells sorted from blood. The subset is: CD45RA+ positively selected. These receptors originate from a young man in good health.

In this sample, this clone turned up once. The genes are TRBV21-1 and TRBJ1-2; TRBD1, as called in the table, went unchecked against the DNA. TRBV21-1 is flagged as a pseudogene. The CDR3 has 13 residues. The CDR3, as DNA: TGTGCCAGCAGCAAGGGCCCGGTTTATGGCTACACCTTC. Protein sequence: CASSKGPVYGYTF.

V is TRBV16 and J is TRBJ1-5; D perhaps matches TRBD1 (5 bases). V was trimmed by 2 bases and J by 3 bases, leaving 11 bases between them. CDR3 size: 15 residues. Germline V CDR1 and CDR2: KGHSY, FQNENV. CDR3 sequence (DNA): TGTGCCAGCAGCCAAAGTCGACAGCTCAATCAGCCCCAGCATTTT. This codes for CASSQSRQLNQPQHF.